The 16 T cell receptor beta chains listed next were all sequenced from one sample in a study of T cell responses to AZD1222 COVID-19 vaccine. Sequenced by immunoSEQ multiplex PCR; TCRdb stores in-frame clones only, minus some. The table shows some 97,000 clones, with approximately 87% occurring only once. The specimen comprised peripheral blood, sampled on day 0 of AZD1222 vaccination. The origin of the receptors is an adult in good health.

The J gene is TRBJ1-2, the V gene TRBV25-1; D is perhaps TRBD1 (5 bases). CDR1 and CDR2 (germline): MGHDK, SYGVNS. The CDR3 length is 13 residues. V was cut by 3 bases and J by 8 bases, with 13 bases left in between. The chain's CDR3 is CASSDRASLGYTF. DNA of the CDR3: TGTGCCAGCAGTGACAGGGCGTCCTTAGGCTACACCTTC.

This chain joins TRBV5-1 and TRBJ2-5; 8 bases align to TRBD1. The CDR3 extends over 16 amino acids. Germline CDR1 SGHRS, CDR2 YFSETQ. Trimming removed 0 bases from V and 1 base from J; junction bases left unmatched: 5. The CDR3 region has the DNA TGCGCCAGCAGCTTGGGTGGGACAGGCCCCCAAGAGACCCAGTACTTC. This translates into CASSLGGTGPQETQYF.

The chain is built from TRBV5-1 and TRBJ2-7; no clear D gene. Germline V gene sequence: CDR1 SGHRS, CDR2 YFSETQ. This CDR3 is 14 amino acids long. Between the trimmed V and J ends, which lost 0 bases and 0 bases, there was a span of 7 bases. CDR3 DNA sequence: TGCGCCAGCAGCTTGGGCAGGAACTCCTACGAGCAGTACTTC. Amino acids: CASSLGRNSYEQYF. Based on the CDR3 plus reference TRBV5-1 and TRBJ2-7, the full variable domain is KAGVTQTPRYLIKTRGQQVTLSCSPISGHRSVSWYQQTPGQGLQFLFEYFSETQRNKGNFPGRFSGRQFSNSRSEMNVSTLELGDSALYLCASSLGRNSYEQYFGPGTRLTVT.

J is TRBJ2-7 and V is TRBV4-3; no definite D call. Per the germline V gene, CDR1 is LGHNA and CDR2 is YSLEER. V was cut by 0 bases and J by 3 bases, with 9 bases left in between. The CDR3 is 14 amino acids. This CDR3 is CASSQDYGGYEQYF. Written as DNA, the CDR3 is TGCGCCAGCAGCCAAGATTACGGCGGCTACGAGCAGTACTTC.

This chain connects TRBV5-4 to TRBJ2-3; 8 nucleotides match TRBD2. The ends lost 4 bases at V and 2 bases at J; junction bases unmatched: 9. Germline CDR1 reads SGHNT; CDR2 reads YYREEE (reference sequence). The CDR3 sequence is 16 residues long. This chain's CDR3 is CASSPGGAGFTDTQYF. The CDR3 nucleotides are TGTGCCAGCAGCCCCGGGGGGGCGGGATTCACAGATACGCAGTATTTT.

The chain employs TRBV9 and TRBJ1-4; 10 positions agree with TRBD1. This CDR3 comprises 19 residues. CDR1 is SGDLS, CDR2 YYNGEE, per germline. V shed 4 bases and J 1 base; nucleotides not matched to a gene: 13. CDR3 sequence reads: CASSPTGQGFSGTNEKLFF. The CDR3 DNA reads TGTGCCAGCAGCCCCACGGGACAGGGGTTTTCAGGAACTAATGAAAAACTGTTTTTT.

V usage is TRBV3-1 (or the pseudogene TRBV3-2) and J usage is TRBJ2-1; 9 nucleotides align to TRBD2. The CDR3 contains 19 residues. Germline CDR1 and CDR2: LGHDT and YNNKEL (reference sequence). V trimming: 3 bases; J trimming: 4 bases; junction bases outside the gene matches: 16. The CDR3 protein is CASSHRQGHRGRVYNEQFF. The DNA for the CDR3 is TGTGCCAGCAGCCACCGCCAGGGGCACCGCGGGAGGGTGTACAATGAGCAGTTCTTC.

The chain employs TRBV7-9 and TRBJ1-6; a possible D gene is TRBD1 (5 bases). V was clipped by 1 base and J by 7 bases, with 8 bases between them. Germline values: CDR1 SEHNR, CDR2 FQNEAQ (reference sequence). The CDR3 has 14 amino acids. The CDR3 bases are TGTGCCAGCAGCTTAGGAGGGGTCAATTCACCCCTCCACTTT. It codes for CASSLGGVNSPLHF.

The chain carries TRBV18 and TRBJ1-1; no firm D call. Trimming took off 4 bases at V and 8 bases at J, with 14 bases between the two ends. The CDR3 covers 13 residues. Looked up from germline, CDR1 is KGHSH and CDR2 is LQKENI. The CDR3 is CASSQSRQPEAFF. In DNA, the CDR3 is TGTGCCAGCTCACAATCTCGGCAGCCCGAAGCTTTCTTT.

A single count supports this clone. J is TRBJ2-5 and V is TRBV29-1; TRBD1 agrees at 9 bases. The junction had 7 bases not matched to a gene; V was cut back by 6 bases and J by 2 bases. Germline-derived CDR1 and CDR2 are SQVTM and ANQGSEA. This CDR3 has 14 amino acids. CDR3 in DNA: TGCAGCGTCCTCGGGACAGGGACGCAAGAGACCCAGTACTTC. The encoded protein is CSVLGTGTQETQYF.

This clone was recorded a few times. The rearrangement links TRBV7-2 to TRBJ1-1; no reliable D call. The CDR3 sequence is 15 residues long. Germline values: CDR1 SGHTA, CDR2 FQGNSA. V lost 5 bases and J 1 base, leaving 14 bases between the germline ends. As DNA, the CDR3 is TGTGCCAGCAGCCCCCTAGGCGCCGGGAACACTGAAGCTTTCTTT. Amino acids: CASSPLGAGNTEAFF.

The rearrangement joins TRBV7-7 to TRBJ2-2, with D uncertain. Germline CDR1 and CDR2: SSHAT and FNYEAQ (reference sequence). Trimming pared 2 bases from V and 1 base from J, leaving 8 bases between. The CDR3 has 15 amino acids. The CDR3 coding sequence is TGTGCCAGCAGCTTAAGTCCAGGGAACACCGGGGAGCTGTTTTTT. Encoded protein: CASSLSPGNTGELFF.

The chain uses TRBV5-1 and TRBJ1-3, with a weak D call TRBD1 (6 bases). The CDR3 consists of 14 residues. Trimming left V 7 bases short and J 4 bases short, with 15 bases between. Germline V gene lookup returns CDR1 SGHRS and CDR2 YFSETQ. DNA of the CDR3: TGCGCCAGCGGCCCGGGGGCTGGAGGAAACACCATATATTTT. Amino acid sequence: CASGPGAGGNTIYF. Using reference TRBV5-1 and TRBJ1-3 for the parts outside the CDR3, the full variable domain is KAGVTQTPRYLIKTRGQQVTLSCSPISGHRSVSWYQQTPGQGLQFLFEYFSETQRNKGNFPGRFSGRQFSNSRSEMNVSTLELGDSALYLCASGPGAGGNTIYFGEGSWLTVV.

As concerns this clone: A junction boundary mismatches the germline segment, possibly from a read error. The chain combines TRBV5-6 with TRBJ2-5; no firm D call. In germline, CDR1 is SGHDT, CDR2 YYEEEE. The CDR3 spans 13 residues. The CDR3 loop reads CASSLGTQGTQYF. The CDR3 coding sequence is TGTGCCAGCAGCCTTGGCACCCAAGGGACCCAGTACTTC.

V is TRBV19 and J is TRBJ1-2; D might be TRBD1 (6 bases). Germline CDR1 and CDR2: LNHDA and SQIVND (reference sequence). Trimming pared 6 bases from V and 3 bases from J, leaving 11 bases between. This CDR3 comprises 13 residues. The CDR3 nucleotides read TGTGCCAGTAGCAACAGGGTAGACTATGGCTACACCTTC. Encoded protein: CASSNRVDYGYTF.

The gene calls are TRBV19 and TRBJ2-3; D gene uncertain. Trimming removed 9 bases at V and 3 bases at J, with 7 bases between. Germline CDR1 reads LNHDA; CDR2 reads SQIVND (reference sequence). CDR3 length: 11 amino acids. CDR3 nucleotides: TGTGCCAGCGGTGGGACAGATACGCAGTATTTT. Translated: CASGGTDTQYF. Using reference TRBV19 and TRBJ2-3 for the parts outside the CDR3, the full variable domain is DGGITQSPKYLFRKEGQNVTLSCEQNLNHDAMYWYRQDPGQGLRLIYYSQIVNDFQKGDIAEGYSVSREKKESFPLTVTSAQKNPTAFYLCASGGTDTQYFGPGTRLTVL.